These T cell receptor beta chains were read from a single sample in a study of T cell responses to AZD1222 COVID-19 vaccine. The protocol was immunoSEQ multiplex PCR, while the TCRdb copy is restricted to in-frame clones and leaves out a portion. The sample has 96,000 or so clones, roughly nine tenths seen once. The sequencing used peripheral blood, collected on day 0 of AZD1222 vaccination. Receptors were obtained from an adult in good health. Each CDR3 is given with its conserved first and last residue.

13,TRBV10-3,TRBJ2-1,CAIGLLGGNEQFF
13,TRBV7-2,TRBJ2-7,CASSLRSGSEQYF
15,TRBV6-5,TRBJ2-1,CASSIAGGSYNEQFF
14,TRBV28,TRBJ1-5,CASSLGQFNQPQHF
15,TRBV3-1/TRBV3-2,TRBJ2-7,CASSQLGTGKLEQYF
11,TRBV5-6,TRBJ1-2,CASSLNKGDTF
12,TRBV19,TRBJ2-5,CASSGHKETQYF
14,TRBV18,TRBJ2-5,CASSLGSSGKTQYF
16,TRBV19,TRBJ1-5,CASSILGFYSNQPQHF
15,TRBV6-6,TRBJ1-3,CASSDYRSSGNTIYF
14,TRBV4-1,TRBJ1-3,CASSQAGYRNTIYF
15,TRBV4-3,TRBJ2-7,CASSQASLEGYEQYF
16,TRBV6-2/TRBV6-3,TRBJ1-1,CASSYVGSGRNTEAFF
15,TRBV19,TRBJ1-6,CASQVGLGGGSPLHF
12,TRBV30,TRBJ2-7,CAWSVLAYEQYF
14,TRBV7-2,TRBJ2-3,CASSLDAWLGRQYF
15,TRBV18,TRBJ1-2,CASSSKPGGGYGYTF
14,TRBV5-6,TRBJ2-5,CASSLGEGGVTQYF
17,TRBV4-1,TRBJ1-4,CASSQGFVGSANEKLFF
17,TRBV5-1,TRBJ2-7,CASSFGIGGQGISEQYF
15,TRBV19,TRBJ1-2,CASRPQGPGNYGYTF
15,TRBV7-8,TRBJ2-4,CASSLMGRAKNIQYF